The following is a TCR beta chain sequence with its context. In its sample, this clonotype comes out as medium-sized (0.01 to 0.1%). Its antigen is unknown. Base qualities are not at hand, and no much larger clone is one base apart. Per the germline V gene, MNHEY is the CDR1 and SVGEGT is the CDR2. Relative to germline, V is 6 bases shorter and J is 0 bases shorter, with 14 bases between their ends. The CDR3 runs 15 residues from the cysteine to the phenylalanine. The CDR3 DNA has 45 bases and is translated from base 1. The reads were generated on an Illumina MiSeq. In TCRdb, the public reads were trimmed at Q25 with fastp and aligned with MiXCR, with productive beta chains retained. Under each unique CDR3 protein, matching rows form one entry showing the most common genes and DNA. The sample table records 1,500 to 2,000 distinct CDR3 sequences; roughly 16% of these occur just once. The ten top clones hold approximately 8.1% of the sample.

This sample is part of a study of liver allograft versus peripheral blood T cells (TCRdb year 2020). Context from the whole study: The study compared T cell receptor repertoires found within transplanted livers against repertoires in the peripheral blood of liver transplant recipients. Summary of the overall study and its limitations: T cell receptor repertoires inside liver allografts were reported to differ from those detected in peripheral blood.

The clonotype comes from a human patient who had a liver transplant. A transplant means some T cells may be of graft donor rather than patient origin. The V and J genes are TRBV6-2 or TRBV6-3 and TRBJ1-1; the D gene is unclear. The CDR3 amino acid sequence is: CASSPNPALNTEAFF. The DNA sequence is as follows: TGTGCCAGCAGCCCGAATCCGGCCTTGAACACTGAAGCTTTCTTT.